This T cell receptor beta chain was found in a study of cytomegalovirus exposure and HLA in healthy donors. Researchers ran the PCR with 60 Vbeta and 13 Jbeta primers. Profiling relied on immunoSEQ multiplex PCR, and the TCRdb table lists in-frame clones only, not all of them. The sample consists of around 140,000 clones, roughly 80% of them appearing once. The CDR3 has 15 amino acids. V was clipped by 4 bases and J by 7 bases; unmatched bases: 10. The V gene's germline CDR1 is SEHNR and CDR2 FQNEAQ (reference sequence). The sequenced sample was PBMCs. The chain has TRBV7-9 and TRBJ1-2, with 9 bases lining up with TRBD1. The TCR sequence derives from a female donor in good health and CMV-seronegative. CDR3 residues: CASSSVGQGIFGYTF. The CDR3 DNA follows: TGTGCCAGCAGCTCAGTAGGACAGGGGATTTTTGGCTACACCTTC. Looking up the rest from reference TRBV7-9 and TRBJ1-2 gives the full variable domain: DTGVSQNPRHKITKRGQNVTFRCDPISEHNRLYWYRQTLGQGPEFLTYFQNEAQLEKSRLLSDRFSAERPKGSFSTLEIQRTEQGDSAMYLCASSSVGQGIFGYTFGSGTRLTVV.